What follows describes a single TCR beta chain. This clonotype was counted many times. Its antigen is currently not known. No much larger clonotype is one base removed from it; base qualities were not supplied. To demonstrate the VDJtools post-analysis software, TCR beta repertoires were profiled from the peripheral blood of 10 to 15 young patients with multiple sclerosis. The multiple sclerosis patients were children and adolescents between about 6 and 15 years of age. The data are from a study of post-analysis software for immune sequencing data (dated by TCRdb to between 2014 and 2016). With respect to the entire study: Disease courses on record covered relapsing-remitting, secondary progressive and progressive-relapsing multiple sclerosis, though some patients had no subtype annotation. A subset of samples was prepared in parallel using single-end sample barcoding, then pooled and co-amplified after Illumina adapter ligation. The patient repertoires were set against eleven to twelve previously published healthy control repertoires from donors whose ages ranged from 6 to 25 years.

Overall study outcomes, separate from this receptor: Normalized Chao1 diversity was significantly lower in multiple sclerosis patients than controls, suggesting substantial peripheral T-cell clonal expansion. Strong co-clustering of samples prepared in the same batch was shown by direct clustering with F measure, prompting a batch-effect correction. Several TRBV segments, including TRBV5-6, TRBV5-1 and TRBV20-1, were significantly more frequent in patients than controls. The multiple sclerosis patient group was slightly younger than the control group.

As encoded in the germline V gene, CDR1 is SNHLY while CDR2 is FYNNEI. The CDR3 spans 15 residues, from the cysteine through the phenylalanine. Only CDR3 DNA remains: 45 bases, in frame from the first base. Compared with germline, V lacks 3 bases and J lacks 2 bases; bases without a gene match: 3. To prepare the library, PCR was applied. Sequenced using an Illumina HiSeq 2500. To reduce PCR and sequencing biases, unique molecular identifiers were incorporated into the TCR beta cDNA libraries. Approximately 500,000 cDNA molecules were obtained for every 1 to 10 million input T cells, so each molecule roughly corresponded to one T cell. Patient libraries were prepared and sequenced with the same protocol used for the earlier healthy control dataset. Samples belonging to the same batch were prepared together, multiplexed and sequenced on a shared HiSeq lane. The original methods were these. MIGEC handled the raw barcoded reads, throwing out single-read molecular identifier groups before consensus assembly and CDR3 extraction. Clonotype tables were post-analysed with VDJtools, normalizing diversity by down-sampling all datasets to the smallest sample size. To correct batch-related cross-sample contamination, repertoire overlap clustering matched CDR3 amino acid sequences but not nucleotide sequences. The raw public reads went through TCRdb reprocessing: fastp at Q25, MiXCR clone calling, in-frame beta chains kept. Under each unique CDR3 protein, matching rows form one entry showing the most common genes and DNA. TCRdb, not the authors, supplied the V and J calls. Within this sample are a few hundred thousand distinct CDR3 sequences, with approximately 34% of them counted one time only. The ten largest account for 4.5% to 5.5% of the sample.

The receptor was derived from a girl under 18 with multiple sclerosis. The sample taken for sequencing was blood. The receptor chain draws on TRBV2 and TRBJ2-1, with 8 bases aligning to TRBD1. The bases read TGTGCCAGCAGTGAGCCGGGACAGGCCTACAATGAGCAGTTCTTC. Its protein reads: CASSEPGQAYNEQFF.